Below are 24 T cell receptor beta chains sequenced from a single sample in a study of OX40 agonist ivuxolimab in advanced cancers. Repertoires were generated with immunoSEQ multiplex PCR, while TCRdb's copy carries only in-frame clones and drops some. The data contain about 100,000 clones, over 75% of them singletons. This sample comprised CD4+ or CD8+ T cells sorted from blood, obtained in a trial of the OX40 agonist ivuxolimab. The origin of the receptors is an adult with an advanced solid tumor such as melanoma, head and neck, liver or kidney cancer.

This chain connects TRBV7-9 to TRBJ2-3; unclear D gene. V was trimmed by 3 bases and J by 4 bases, leaving 14 bases between them. Germline V gene lookup returns CDR1 SEHNR and CDR2 FQNEAQ (reference sequence). The CDR3 sequence is 15 residues long. CDR3 residues: CASSFAGPRADTQYF. The CDR3 DNA follows: TGTGCCAGCAGCTTCGCAGGCCCCCGAGCAGATACGCAGTATTTT. The variable domain in full, completed from reference TRBV7-9 and TRBJ2-3, reads DTGVSQNPRHKITKRGQNVTFRCDPISEHNRLYWYRQTLGQGPEFLTYFQNEAQLEKSRLLSDRFSAERPKGSFSTLEIQRTEQGDSAMYLCASSFAGPRADTQYFGPGTRLTVL.

The V and J genes are TRBV27 and TRBJ2-5; 9 bases agree with TRBD2. V gave up 3 bases and J gave up 3 bases; unmatched junction bases: 2. Germline V gene lookup returns CDR1 MNHEY and CDR2 SMNVEV (reference sequence). The CDR3 length is 14 residues. The CDR3 nucleotides are TGTGCCAGCAGTTTGGGGACTAGCAAAGAGACCCAGTACTTC. Protein: CASSLGTSKETQYF.

The chain combines TRBV6-4 with TRBJ2-7, with TRBD2 identical over 9 bases. Losses at the gene ends were 11 bases for V and 5 bases for J; bases not matched to a gene: 10. This CDR3 comprises 13 residues. Per the germline V gene, CDR1 is MRHNA and CDR2 is SNTAGT. Here the CDR3 reads CARPGGRADEQYF. CDR3 coding DNA: TGTGCCCGACCTGGCGGGAGGGCCGACGAGCAGTACTTC.

The chain couples TRBV7-2 to TRBJ1-3, with 8 positions matching TRBD1. Looked up from germline, CDR1 is SGHTA and CDR2 is FQGNSA. The CDR3 runs 16 residues. V was clipped by 3 bases and J by 0 bases; unmatched bases: 4. DNA for the CDR3: TGTGCCAGCAGCTTCAGAGACAGGGGCTCTGGAAACACCATATATTTT. Protein product: CASSFRDRGSGNTIYF.

The J gene is TRBJ2-1, the V gene TRBV9, with D maybe TRBD2 (5 bases). Trimming removed 3 bases from V and 2 bases from J, with 12 bases in between. The CDR3 loop spans 15 amino acids. From germline, CDR1 is SGDLS and CDR2 YYNGEE. The CDR3 reads CASSGVVATYNEQFF. Here the CDR3 DNA reads TGTGCCAGCAGCGGGGTGGTAGCGACCTACAATGAGCAGTTCTTC. The full variable domain, its missing parts supplied by reference TRBV9 and TRBJ2-1, is DSGVTQTPKHLITATGQRVTLRCSPRSGDLSVYWYQQSLDQGLQFLIQYYNGEERAKGNILERFSAQQFPDLHSELNLSSLELGDSALYFCASSGVVATYNEQFFGPGTRLTVL.

The chain joins TRBV18 to TRBJ2-5; tentatively, D is TRBD1 (7 bases). The germline gives CDR1 KGHSH, CDR2 LQKENI. V was trimmed by 1 base and J by 4 bases, leaving 13 bases between them. The CDR3 has 15 amino acids. This CDR3 is CASSPQGAGGETQYF. CDR3 in DNA: TGTGCCAGCTCACCACAGGGGGCCGGGGGAGAGACCCAGTACTTC.

The CDR3 protein is CASSSQRQETQYF. The CDR3 DNA follows: TGTGCCAGCAGCAGCCAGCGGCAAGAGACCCAGTACTTC. This chain uses TRBV14 with TRBJ2-5, with D possibly matching TRBD2 (5 bases). CDR3 length equals 13 residues. V dropped 5 bases and J dropped 2 bases, with 9 bases sitting between them. Germline V gene sequence: CDR1 SGHDN, CDR2 FVKESK.

The chain employs TRBV11-2 and TRBJ1-6; 8 bases fit TRBD1. The CDR3 length is 15 residues. V lost 5 bases, J lost 9 bases, and 9 bases stayed unmatched. Looked up from germline, CDR1 is SGHAT and CDR2 is FQNNGV. In nucleotides, the CDR3 is TGTGCCAGCAGCCGATCCGGGACAGGTGTTTCACCCCTCCACTTT. It codes for CASSRSGTGVSPLHF.

The chain links TRBV28 to TRBJ1-2; 7 nucleotides match TRBD1. Germline V gene lookup returns CDR1 MDHEN and CDR2 SYDVKM. The CDR3 consists of 14 residues. V dropped 5 bases and J dropped 8; count of bases not matched to a gene: 11. In nucleotides, the CDR3 is TGTGCCAGCAGTGCCTTAGGGGGCTCGGGAGGCTACACCTTC. Translation gives CASSALGGSGGYTF.

The table lists this clone with a few counts. The rearrangement joins TRBV28 to TRBJ2-7, with D unresolved. The germline V and J ends were trimmed by 2 bases and 3 bases, with 2 bases remaining between them. CDR3 length: 11 amino acids. Germline CDR1 reads MDHEN; CDR2 reads SYDVKM. CDR3 nucleotide sequence: TGTGCCAGCAGTTTACGCTACGAGCAGTACTTC. It translates to CASSLRYEQYF.

This clone is a singleton in its sample. This chain uses TRBV29-1 with TRBJ2-1; 13 nucleotides line up with TRBD2. J was trimmed by 6 bases and V by 7 bases; bases with no gene match: 6. The CDR3 covers 14 residues. The germline V gene has CDR1 SQVTM and CDR2 ANQGSEA. CDR3 loop: CSAPRTSGGNEQFF. The CDR3 region has the DNA TGCAGCGCCCCTAGGACTAGCGGGGGCAATGAGCAGTTCTTC.

The genes are TRBV28 and TRBJ2-7, with 9 bases that match TRBD2. The CDR3 length is 14 residues. CDR1 is MDHEN and CDR2 is SYDVKM in the germline V gene. J lost 4 bases, V lost 6 bases, and 7 bases had no gene match. CDR3 nucleotides: TGTGCCAGCAGAGTCCAGCGGGGGGCGTACGAGCAGTACTTC. Encoded protein: CASRVQRGAYEQYF.

The CDR3 nucleotides are TGTGCCAGCAGCCGGGCGGGGGGGGTTATCACAGATACGCAGTATTTT. This sequence encodes CASSRAGGVITDTQYF. The chain recombines TRBV7-2 with TRBJ2-3, with 9 bases aligning to TRBD2. The trim removed 5 bases at V and 2 bases at J, leaving 8 bases unmatched. Germline V gives CDR1 SGHTA, CDR2 FQGNSA. The CDR3 has 16 residues.

The chain employs TRBV6-6 and TRBJ1-5; D is possibly TRBD1 (6 bases). The CDR3 runs 15 residues. V was trimmed by 4 bases and J by 4 bases, leaving 14 bases between them. Germline lookup yields CDR1 MNHNY and CDR2 SVGAGI (reference sequence). This chain's CDR3 is CASSLRARGNQPQHF. The CDR3 DNA reads TGTGCCAGCAGTTTGAGGGCCAGGGGAAATCAGCCCCAGCATTTT.

V and J are TRBV9 and TRBJ2-6; D remains ambiguous. V lost 5 bases, J lost 0 bases, and 9 bases lay in between. The CDR3 contains 15 residues. Per the germline V gene, CDR1 is SGDLS and CDR2 is YYNGEE. The CDR3 here is CASSETPSGANVLTF. In nucleotides, the CDR3 is TGTGCCAGCAGTGAGACCCCCTCTGGGGCCAACGTCCTGACTTTC. Full variable domain (rest looked up from reference TRBV9 and TRBJ2-6): DSGVTQTPKHLITATGQRVTLRCSPRSGDLSVYWYQQSLDQGLQFLIQYYNGEERAKGNILERFSAQQFPDLHSELNLSSLELGDSALYFCASSETPSGANVLTFGAGSRLTVL.

The V and J genes are TRBV13 and TRBJ2-7; no reliable D call. The length of the CDR3 is 13 residues. Trimming took off 4 bases at V and 2 bases at J, with 9 bases between the two ends. CDR1 and CDR2 (germline): PRHDT, FYEKMQ (reference sequence). Here the CDR3 DNA reads TGTGCCAGCAGCTCCCCCCGGGCCTACGAGCAGTACTTC. This encodes CASSSPRAYEQYF.

This chain links TRBV2 with TRBJ1-3; D is uncertain. Germline CDR1 and CDR2: SNHLY and FYNNEI. The CDR3 runs 15 residues. The V end was cut by 0 bases, the J end by 2 bases, with 8 bases between. In nucleotides, the CDR3 is TGTGCCAGCAGTGAAGCGCAAAGCACTGGAAACACCATATATTTT. Translation gives CASSEAQSTGNTIYF.

This clone was found once. The rearrangement links TRBV7-9 to TRBJ2-1; D may be TRBD1 (6 bases). CDR3 length equals 14 residues. The germline V and J ends were trimmed by 1 base and 6 bases, with 10 bases remaining between them. Germline CDR1 reads SEHNR; CDR2 reads FQNEAQ (reference sequence). In DNA, the CDR3 is TGTGCCAGCAGCTTAGAAAGGGGGACCAATGAGCAGTTCTTC. Protein product: CASSLERGTNEQFF.

This chain uses TRBV28 with TRBJ1-1; possible D gene TRBD1, 6 bases. The V gene lost 5 bases and the J gene lost 11 bases, with 15 bases spanning the gap. The CDR3 totals 12 residues. Germline-derived CDR1 and CDR2 are MDHEN and SYDVKM. CDR3 protein: CASSLIYQGAFF. The CDR3 nucleotides read TGTGCCAGCAGTCTCATCTATCAGGGGGCTTTCTTT. The full variable domain, its missing parts supplied by reference TRBV28 and TRBJ1-1, is DVKVTQSSRYLVKRTGEKVFLECVQDMDHENMFWYRQDPGLGLRLIYFSYDVKMKEKGDIPEGYSVSREKKERFSLILESASTNQTSMYLCASSLIYQGAFFGQGTRLTVV.

The rearrangement uses TRBV7-9 and TRBJ2-7; 7 nucleotides match TRBD1. V trimming: 2 bases; J trimming: 2 bases; junction bases outside the gene matches: 6. CDR1 SEHNR and CDR2 FQNEAQ come from the germline V gene (reference sequence). The CDR3 contains 15 residues. The CDR3 coding sequence is TGTGCCAGCAGCTTAAGGGGTACAGGGGCCTACGAGCAGTACTTC. Translation: CASSLRGTGAYEQYF.

This sequence joins TRBV4-3 and TRBJ2-5; D is possibly TRBD1 or TRBD2 (5 bases each). The CDR3 runs to 15 residues. Deletions cut 4 bases from V and 1 base from J, with 13 bases between. Germline V CDR1 and CDR2: LGHNA, YSLEER. CDR3: CASSPLGRSQETQYF. Here the CDR3 DNA reads TGCGCCAGCAGCCCCCTGGGACGGAGCCAAGAGACCCAGTACTTC.

This clone appeared a few times. The chain recombines TRBV10-3 with TRBJ1-3; D not certain. This CDR3 contains 13 residues. V lost 6 bases and J lost 4, with 10 bases in between. Germline V lookup: CDR1 ENHRY, CDR2 SYGVKD. In nucleotides, the CDR3 is TGTGCCATCAGGGAGCGAGACGGAAACACCATATATTTT. Translated, it gives CAIRERDGNTIYF.

The chain uses TRBV19 and TRBJ1-4; maybe TRBD1 (5 bases). CDR3 length equals 15 residues. Germline V lookup: CDR1 LNHDA, CDR2 SQIVND (reference sequence). V lost 10 bases to trimming and J lost 0 bases, with 15 bases between them. This chain's CDR3 is CATKSGATTNEKLFF. The CDR3 bases are TGTGCCACCAAAAGCGGGGCTACAACTAATGAAAAACTGTTTTTT.

The sample holds one count of this clone. The rearrangement links TRBV7-8 to TRBJ2-7; TRBD2 might be the D (5 bases). Looked up from germline, CDR1 is SGHVS and CDR2 is FQNEAQ. V shed 5 bases and J shed 3 bases, with 11 bases lying between them. The CDR3 totals 13 residues. CDR3 region: CASSRGLVYEQYF. Here the CDR3 DNA reads TGTGCCAGCAGCCGCGGACTTGTCTACGAGCAGTACTTC.